This TCR beta chain was sequenced in a study of T-cell reconstitution after alpha-beta-depleted transplantation in children. This clonotype showed up many times. Its antigen remains unidentified. V lost 2 bases, J lost 2 bases, and 1 base stayed unmatched. The CDR3 length is 15 residues. From germline, CDR1 is ENHRY and CDR2 SYGVKD. This sample's TCRbeta library carried unique molecular identifier barcodes. Using its own MiXCR run on the PCR reads, TCRdb lists one record per CDR3 protein. This table has around 270,000 distinct CDR3 sequences, around 7.1% appearing once. Study conclusions and caveats: As was reported, about two months after transplant, alpha-beta T cells came from several hundred expanded graft clones. From newly produced T cells came most of the T-cell counts and diversity one year after transplant. Surviving recipient T cells and thymic progenitors underlay high day-60 TCRbeta diversity in some patients.

The receptor was derived from a female patient aged 2-10 years who had a stem cell transplant for Fanconi anemia, so the T cells may come from the graft donor. The sample was peripheral blood, taken 360 days after TCRalphabeta/CD19-depleted stem cell transplant. J is TRBJ2-2 and V is TRBV10-3; TRBD2 aligns across 8 bases. DNA of the CDR3: TGTGCCATCAGTGAGGCGGGGGGCAACACCGGGGAGCTGTTTTTT. The encoded protein is CAISEAGGNTGELFF.